A selection of T cell receptor beta chains follows, all from one sample in a study of cytomegalovirus exposure and HLA in healthy donors. The data were produced by immunoSEQ multiplex PCR, yet TCRdb's version contains in-frame clones alone and is incomplete. In the table there are around 130,000 clones, approximately 84% of which are singletons. Sequenced material: PBMCs. These receptors were obtained from a woman aged 18-29 years in good health and CMV-seronegative. Both conserved end residues are part of each CDR3. The D gene is left open where the match is weak. Only some rows state a clone size, as once, few, many or a class for expanded clones.

D	J	size	V	DNA	CDR3
TRBD2	TRBJ2-3	.	TRBV28	TGTGCCAGCAGTTTGGGGGGGACAGATACGCAGTATTTT	CASSLGGTDTQYF
.	TRBJ2-3	.	TRBV29-1	TGCAGCGTTGGGGGCGTAACAGATACGCAGTATTTT	CSVGGVTDTQYF
.	TRBJ2-7	.	TRBV19	TGTGCCAGTAGTATAGGCGGGTCCTACGAGCAGTACTTC	CASSIGGSYEQYF
TRBD2	TRBJ2-3	.	TRBV5-4	TGTGCCAGCAGCCTCGAAACTAGCGGGAGTCGAACAGATACGCAGTATTTT	CASSLETSGSRTDTQYF
.	TRBJ2-1	.	TRBV5-1	TGCGCCAGCAGCTTGCAATCTGAGGGTGAGCAGTTCTTC	CASSLQSEGEQFF
TRBD2	TRBJ2-7	few	TRBV6-1	TGTGCCAGCAGTGAAGCGGGGGGGGACGGATCCTACGAGCAGTACTTC	CASSEAGGDGSYEQYF
TRBD2	TRBJ2-1	once	TRBV7-9	TGTGCCTTCCGACTAGCGGGAGTCTACAATGAGCAGTTCTTC	CAFRLAGVYNEQFF
.	TRBJ1-5	.	TRBV25-1	TGTGCCAGCAGCCCAGGCGGGGGGCAGGACTATAATCAGCCCCAGCATTTT	CASSPGGGQDYNQPQHF
TRBD2	TRBJ2-1	.	TRBV14	TGTGCCAGCAGCCCTTTTTCCGGGACTAAAATTCCCGATGAGCAGTTCTTC	CASSPFSGTKIPDEQFF
.	TRBJ1-5	.	TRBV7-8	TGTGCCAGCAGCTTAGTGGGGGGAAGTCAGCCCCAGCATTTT	CASSLVGGSQPQHF
.	TRBJ2-3	.	TRBV29-1	TGCAGCGTTGAGCAGTCTCACCGAGATACGCAGTATTTT	CSVEQSHRDTQYF
.	TRBJ2-1	.	TRBV14	TGTGCCAGCAGCCAGAGGGCCCAGCGGGCTGTATACAATGAGCAGTTCTTC	CASSQRAQRAVYNEQFF
.	TRBJ1-1	once	TRBV4-1	TGCGCCAGCAGCCAACTCTTATTGCGGGGGAACACTGAAGCTTTCTTT	CASSQLLLRGNTEAFF
TRBD2	TRBJ2-5	.	TRBV30	TGTGCCTGGAGCCGCCGCGGGAGTGAGACCCAGTACTTC	CAWSRRGSETQYF
.	TRBJ1-1	.	TRBV19	TGTGCCAGTACAGGCAGGATTATTTCTTCAGACACTGAAGCTTTCTTT	CASTGRIISSDTEAFF
TRBD2	TRBJ2-3	.	TRBV6-1	TGTGCCAGCAGTAGGCTAGCGGGAGGCACAGATACGCAGTATTTT	CASSRLAGGTDTQYF
.	TRBJ2-2	.	TRBV30	TGTGCCTGGAGTGGGCGGGCCGGGGAGCTGTTTTTT	CAWSGRAGELFF
.	TRBJ2-1	.	TRBV28	TGTGCCAGCAGCCCCTGGACTAACTATGAGCAGTTCTTC	CASSPWTNYEQFF